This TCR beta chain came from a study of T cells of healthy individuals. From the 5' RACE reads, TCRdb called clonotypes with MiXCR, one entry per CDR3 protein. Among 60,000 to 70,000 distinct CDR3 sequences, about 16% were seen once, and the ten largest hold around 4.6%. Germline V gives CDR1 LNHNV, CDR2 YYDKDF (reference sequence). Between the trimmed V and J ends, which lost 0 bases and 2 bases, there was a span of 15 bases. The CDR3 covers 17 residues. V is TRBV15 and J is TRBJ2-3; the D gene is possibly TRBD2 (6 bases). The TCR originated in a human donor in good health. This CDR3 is CATSRELTSNPTDTQYF. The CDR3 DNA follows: TGTGCCACCAGCAGAGAATTAACTAGCAACCCCACAGATACGCAGTATTTT.